The 30 T cell receptor beta chains given below trace back to one sample, sequenced in a study of T-cell memory formation after mild COVID-19. TCRdb reanalysed the 5' RACE reads using MiXCR and keeps one entry per CDR3 protein. The data contain 300,000 to 350,000 distinct CDR3 sequences, roughly 19% of them seen just once; the ten biggest clones take up around a fifth. The sample was PBMCs or a T cell subset sorted from them (not recorded which). These receptors all stem from a man younger than 35 who had mild COVID-19 (a few samples of this study predate the infection). Cell type and time point are not known.

The chain has TRBV29-1 and TRBJ2-6; no clear D gene. CDR1 and CDR2 from the germline V gene are SQVTM and ANQGSEA. The length of the CDR3 is 15 residues. Trimming stripped 3 bases from V and 0 bases from J, with 9 bases between. The CDR3 protein is CSVDLVDSGANVLTF. The CDR3 coding sequence is TGCAGCGTTGATTTAGTTGACTCTGGGGCCAACGTCCTGACTTTC.

This clonotype was counted between two and nine times. The chain uses TRBV7-2 and TRBJ1-3; the D gene is possibly TRBD1 (5 bases). The length of the CDR3 is 16 residues. The ends were cut back, 3 bases at V and 4 bases at J, with 16 bases in the middle. Looked up from germline, CDR1 is SGHTA and CDR2 is FQGNSA. The CDR3, as DNA: TGTGCCAGCAGCTTTCGGCAGGGTGGAGCGGGAAACACCATATATTTT. Protein sequence: CASSFRQGGAGNTIYF.

This clonotype was counted only a few times. This chain joins TRBV10-3 and TRBJ2-3; TRBD1 agrees at 9 bases. The CDR3 spans 13 residues. The germline V gene encodes CDR1 ENHRY and CDR2 SYGVKD. With V trimmed by 2 bases and J by 13 bases, 7 bases remained unmatched. CDR3 in DNA: TGTGCCATCAGTGAGGAGAACTGGACAGGGGAGTATTTT. It codes for CAISEENWTGEYF.

CDR3 residues: CASSISGGPGDTQYF. The DNA for the CDR3 is TGCGCCAGCAGTATTAGCGGGGGCCCCGGAGATACGCAGTATTTT. The gene calls are TRBV10-1 and TRBJ2-3; TRBD2 agrees at 9 bases. Germline lookup yields CDR1 WNHNN and CDR2 SYGVQD (reference sequence). This CDR3 comprises 15 residues. Trimming at V came to 5 bases and at J to 5 bases, leaving 8 bases not matched to a gene.

This clonotype occurred once. The chain joins TRBV5-6 to TRBJ2-7; 9 nucleotides match TRBD2. The CDR3 covers 15 residues. CDR1 and CDR2 (germline): SGHDT, YYEEEE. V trimming: 2 bases; J trimming: 6 bases; junction bases outside the gene matches: 9. The CDR3 coding sequence is TGTGCCAGCAGCTTTGGGACTAGCACGGGCCGCGAGCAGTACTTC. Translated: CASSFGTSTGREQYF.

Concerning this clonotype: The junction does not match germline at one end; this may be a read error. The chain links TRBV7-2 to TRBJ2-5; D perhaps matches TRBD2 (6 bases). The germline V gene has CDR1 SGHTA and CDR2 FQGNSA. CDR3 length: 14 amino acids. The CDR3 DNA reads as TGTGCCAGCAGCTTCGGCGGGGCAGGAGAGAACCAGTACTTC. Protein sequence: CASSFGGAGENQYF. The full variable domain, with the rest looked up from reference TRBV7-2 and TRBJ2-5, is GAGVSQSPSNKVTEKGKDVELRCDPISGHTALYWYRQSLGQGLEFLIYFQGNSAPDKSGLPSDRFSAERTGGSVSTLTIQRTQQEDSAVYLCASSFGGAGENQYFGPGTRLLVL.

The chain has TRBV6-6 and TRBJ1-1; perhaps TRBD1 as D (6 bases). Trimming took 7 bases from V and 9 from J, leaving 12 bases between them. The germline gives CDR1 MNHNY, CDR2 SVGAGI (reference sequence). This CDR3 is 11 amino acids long. The CDR3: CASTMGGQAFF. The CDR3 region has the DNA TGTGCCAGCACCATGGGGGGGCAAGCTTTCTTT.

This clonotype was detected a few times. J is TRBJ2-7 and V is TRBV7-9, with 13 bases fitting TRBD2. In germline, CDR1 is SEHNR, CDR2 FQNEAQ (reference sequence). The CDR3 length is 14 residues. The V gene end was trimmed by 8 bases and the J gene end by 2 bases; junction bases not matched to a gene: 3. CDR3 in DNA: TGTGCCAGCGGGACTAGCGGGAACGCCTACGAGCAGTACTTC. It encodes CASGTSGNAYEQYF.

The V and J genes are TRBV28 and TRBJ2-1, with TRBD2 matching 8 bases. After removal of 5 bases from V and 4 bases from J, the junction contained 10 bases not matched to a gene. The CDR3 contains 16 residues. CDR1 MDHEN and CDR2 SYDVKM come from the germline V gene. Here the CDR3 reads CASSPLGGGRYNEQFF. CDR3 coding DNA: TGTGCCAGCAGTCCCCTGGGCGGGGGGCGTTACAATGAGCAGTTCTTC.

This clonotype came up a few times. The chain employs TRBV4-3 and TRBJ2-7, with a weak D call TRBD1 (6 bases). Trimming stripped 1 base from V and 4 bases from J, with 11 bases between. Germline-derived CDR1 and CDR2 are LGHNA and YSLEER. CDR3 length: 14 amino acids. CDR3 loop: CASSQGPQGYEQYF. The CDR3 nucleotides read TGCGCCAGCAGCCAAGGCCCACAGGGATACGAGCAGTACTTC.

Ten or more counts support this clonotype. V usage is TRBV6-2 or TRBV6-3 and J usage is TRBJ2-7, with 7 positions matching TRBD2. Germline V gives CDR1 MNHEY, CDR2 SVGEGT. Trimming at V came to 3 bases and at J to 0 bases, leaving 2 bases not matched to a gene. The CDR3 is made up of 14 amino acids. In nucleotides, the CDR3 is TGTGCCAGCAGTTATGGCGGGGGCTCCTACGAGCAGTACTTC. Amino acids: CASSYGGGSYEQYF.

This chain joins TRBV5-1 and TRBJ2-7; D ambiguous. From germline, CDR1 is SGHRS and CDR2 YFSETQ. Deletions cut 3 bases from V and 2 bases from J, with 9 bases between. The length of the CDR3 is 13 residues. The chain's CDR3 is CASSSSPPYEQYF. The CDR3 DNA follows: TGCGCCAGCAGCTCTTCCCCTCCCTACGAGCAGTACTTC.

This clonotype has only a few counts. V is TRBV4-1 and J is TRBJ1-4; D is unclear. The V end lost 4 bases, the J end lost 4 bases, and 13 bases lay between the germline ends. CDR1 is MGHRA and CDR2 is YSYEKL in the germline V gene. CDR3 length: 15 residues. CDR3: CASSRLPGINEKLFF. The CDR3 DNA is TGCGCCAGCAGCCGTTTGCCGGGGATTAATGAAAAACTGTTTTTT.

In this sample, this clonotype turned up a few times. A junction end diverges from the germline sequence, so it may reflect a read error. V is TRBV4-3 and J is TRBJ2-7; unclear D gene. The germline CDR1 and CDR2 sequences are LGHNA and YSLEER. There are 16 residues in the CDR3. The CDR3 region is CASSQEATASDYEQYF. CDR3 DNA: TGCGCCAGCAGTCAAGAAGCAACCGCGTCAGACTACGAGCAGTACTTC.

This clonotype was detected a few times. The chain joins TRBV15 to TRBJ2-5; 15 positions agree with TRBD2. With V trimmed by 0 bases and J by 5 bases, 16 bases remained unmatched. Germline CDR1 reads LNHNV; CDR2 reads YYDKDF (reference sequence). This CDR3 has 21 amino acids. Here the CDR3 reads CATSRDWPRTSGGAGVETQYF. CDR3 sequence (DNA): TGTGCCACCAGCAGAGATTGGCCTCGGACTAGCGGGGGGGCCGGCGTCGAGACCCAGTACTTC. Looking up the rest from reference TRBV15 and TRBJ2-5 gives the full variable domain: DAMVIQNPRYQVTQFGKPVTLSCSQTLNHNVMYWYQQKSSQAPKLLFHYYDKDFNNEADTPDNFQSRRPNTSFCFLDIRSPGLGDTAMYLCATSRDWPRTSGGAGVETQYFGPGTRLLVL.

A few counts support this clonotype. The rearrangement links TRBV12-3 or TRBV12-4 to TRBJ2-1; TRBD1 aligns across 8 bases. V shed 6 bases and J 0 bases; nucleotides not matched to a gene: 4. CDR3 length: 15 amino acids. The CDR3 DNA is TGTGCCAGCAGGGGACAGGTGAGCTCCTACAATGAGCAGTTCTTC. Translating it yields CASRGQVSSYNEQFF.

Only a few counts were recorded for this clonotype. The chain uses TRBV20-1 and TRBJ2-7; TRBD2 might be the D (6 bases). In germline, CDR1 is DFQATT, CDR2 SNEGSKA (reference sequence). V gave up 5 bases and J gave up 2 bases, with 19 bases separating them. The CDR3 is 15 residues long. The CDR3 coding sequence is TGCAGTGCTTCCCCTTGGGACTCCGCTGCCTACGAGCAGTACTTC. Residues: CSASPWDSAAYEQYF.

The chain recombines TRBV3-1 with TRBJ1-6; 8 bases fit TRBD1. Trimming took 4 bases from V and 6 from J; bases not matched to a gene: 5. Germline values: CDR1 LGHDT, CDR2 YNNKEL (reference sequence). The CDR3 loop spans 15 amino acids. Here the CDR3 reads CASSLGTGLNSPLHF. CDR3 sequence (DNA): TGTGCCAGCAGCCTAGGGACAGGCCTTAATTCACCCCTCCACTTT.

This chain uses TRBV7-2 with TRBJ1-5; no definite D call. The germline V and J ends were trimmed by 6 bases and 1 base, with 16 bases remaining between them. The CDR3 totals 16 residues. Germline CDR1 is SGHTA and CDR2 is FQGNSA. CDR3 DNA: TGTGCCAGCAGACAGAGAGGCGGGATGAGCAATCAGCCCCAGCATTTT. This sequence encodes CASRQRGGMSNQPQHF.

The chain is built from TRBV20-1 and TRBJ2-1; 7 nucleotides align to TRBD2. Germline trimming cut 6 bases from V and 8 bases from J; bases unmatched to any gene: 7. The germline CDR1 and CDR2 sequences are DFQATT and SNEGSKA (reference sequence). This CDR3 has 12 residues. CDR3 amino acids: CSARTRRHEQFF. In DNA form, the CDR3 reads TGCAGTGCCCGGACTAGGCGGCATGAGCAGTTCTTC.

This clonotype was seen a handful of times. The rearrangement joins TRBV5-1 to TRBJ1-2; D is perhaps TRBD1 (6 bases). Germline V CDR1 and CDR2: SGHRS, YFSETQ. There are 15 residues in the CDR3. V was cut by 0 bases and J by 6 bases, with 15 bases left in between. The CDR3 DNA reads TGCGCCAGCAGCTTGGGGACAGCGGAATATGATGGCTACACCTTC. This encodes CASSLGTAEYDGYTF.

V usage is TRBV7-3 and J usage is TRBJ2-3; 10 bases line up with TRBD2. V gave up 7 bases and J gave up 0 bases; unmatched junction bases: 1. This CDR3 is 14 amino acids long. Germline loops: CDR1 SGHTA, CDR2 FQGTGA. CDR3 loop: CASTAGGSTDTQYF. The CDR3 DNA reads as TGTGCCAGCACAGCGGGGGGGAGCACAGATACGCAGTATTTT. Combining the CDR3 with reference TRBV7-3 and TRBJ2-3 gives the whole variable domain GAGVSQTPSNKVTEKGKYVELRCDPISGHTALYWYRQSLGQGPEFLIYFQGTGAADDSGLPNDRFFAVRPEGSVSTLKIQRTERGDSAVYLCASTAGGSTDTQYFGPGTRLTVL.

This clonotype was seen a handful of times. The rearrangement links TRBV4-1 to TRBJ2-3; 10 bases line up with TRBD2. This CDR3 is 15 amino acids long. V shed 2 bases, J shed 4 bases, and the junction held 3 bases outside the gene matches. Germline V gene lookup returns CDR1 MGHRA and CDR2 YSYEKL. CDR3 bases: TGCGCCAGCAGCCAATCTAGCGGGGGTGCAGATACGCAGTATTTT. This encodes CASSQSSGGADTQYF.

This sequence joins TRBV5-1 and TRBJ1-5; weak D call: TRBD1 (5 bases). This CDR3 is 15 amino acids long. V lost 0 bases to trimming and J lost 0 bases, with 7 bases between them. Germline assignment: CDR1 SGHRS and CDR2 YFSETQ. The CDR3 DNA reads TGCGCCAGCAGCTTGGGACAGCATAGCAATCAGCCCCAGCATTTT. As protein: CASSLGQHSNQPQHF.

This clonotype was seen a single time. The rearrangement links TRBV7-2 to TRBJ1-6; D gene unclear. This CDR3 has 14 amino acids. The ends were cut back, 5 bases at V and 6 bases at J, with 11 bases in the middle. Germline V lookup: CDR1 SGHTA, CDR2 FQGNSA. The DNA of the CDR3 is TGTGCCAGCAGCGCCATCAGAGTTAATTCACCCCTCCACTTT. Translation: CASSAIRVNSPLHF.

The V gene is TRBV7-9, the J gene TRBJ2-7; D is undetermined. CDR1 is SEHNR, CDR2 FQNEAQ, per germline (reference sequence). V was clipped by 3 bases and J by 5 bases, with 11 bases between them. The CDR3 contains 13 residues. The CDR3, as DNA: TGTGCCAGCAGCTTGGGGTTGAAGAACGAGCAGTACGTC. Translated, it gives CASSLGLKNEQYV.

This clonotype was picked up a small number of times. This sequence joins TRBV24-1 and TRBJ2-1; tentatively, D is TRBD2 (6 bases). This CDR3 region has 12 residues. Germline-derived CDR1 and CDR2 are KGHDR and SFDVKD. V was cut by 5 bases and J by 8 bases, with 9 bases left in between. In nucleotides, the CDR3 is TGTGCCACCAGTGCAGGGAGGCATGAGCAGTTCTTC. Translation: CATSAGRHEQFF.

This rearrangement joins TRBV19 to TRBJ2-1; a possible D gene is TRBD1 (6 bases). V shed 6 bases and J shed 8 bases, with 14 bases lying between them. The CDR3 runs to 13 residues. From germline, CDR1 is LNHDA and CDR2 SQIVND (reference sequence). The CDR3 sequence: CASRKTGGDEQFF. Here the CDR3 DNA reads TGTGCCAGTAGGAAGACAGGAGGCGATGAGCAGTTCTTC.

The chain is built from TRBV27 and TRBJ2-3; a possible D gene is TRBD2 (5 bases). The CDR3 is 14 amino acids. The germline V gene encodes CDR1 MNHEY and CDR2 SMNVEV (reference sequence). Between the trimmed V and J ends, which lost 2 bases and 6 bases, there was a span of 12 bases. For the CDR3, the DNA is TGTGCCAGCAGTTTAGGGAGCCGTCGCGATACGCAGTATTTT. Translation gives CASSLGSRRDTQYF.

The chain uses TRBV20-1 and TRBJ2-5, with D perhaps given as TRBD1 or TRBD2 (5 bases each). The germline V gene has CDR1 DFQATT and CDR2 SNEGSKA (reference sequence). This CDR3 contains 11 residues. The CDR3 DNA sequence: TGCAGCGCCATCTGGGGGGAGACCCAGTACTTC. It translates to CSAIWGETQYF.